This is a list of T cell receptor beta chains from one sample in a study of shared clonotypes between healthy human individuals. TCRdb keeps only in-frame clones here, not all; method: immunoSEQ multiplex PCR. The sample has approximately 400,000 clones, about 96% seen once. What was sequenced was memory CD8+ T cells sorted from blood. These receptors were taken from a young man in good health. CDR3s include the opening cysteine and the closing phenylalanine or tryptophan. The order of the fields is D gene, V gene, J gene, clone size, CDR3 protein, CDR3 DNA. D genes are given only for firm matches. Where a row states a size, it is once, few, many or the class of an expanded clone; other rows omit it.

d_gene: TRBD1; v_gene: TRBV14; j_gene: TRBJ2-1; abundance: .; CDR3aa: CASSPTGSNEQFF; CDR3nt: TGTGCCAGCAGCCCGACAGGGAGCAATGAGCAGTTCTTC
d_gene: TRBD2; v_gene: TRBV15; j_gene: TRBJ2-3; abundance: .; CDR3aa: CATSRGLAGADTQYF; CDR3nt: TGTGCCACCAGCAGGGGACTAGCGGGAGCAGATACGCAGTATTTT
d_gene: .; v_gene: TRBV28; j_gene: TRBJ2-3; abundance: .; CDR3aa: CASIGGGRDTQYF; CDR3nt: TGTGCCAGCATAGGGGGGGGTAGAGATACGCAGTATTTT
d_gene: .; v_gene: TRBV1; j_gene: TRBJ1-1; abundance: .; CDR3aa: CTSESRLQVAEAFF; CDR3nt: TGCACCAGCGAGTCCCGTCTACAGGTCGCTGAAGCTTTCTTT
d_gene: TRBD1; v_gene: TRBV30; j_gene: TRBJ1-1; abundance: .; CDR3aa: CARQGWTEAFF; CDR3nt: TGTGCCCGACAGGGGTGGACTGAAGCTTTCTTT
d_gene: .; v_gene: TRBV18; j_gene: TRBJ2-2; abundance: .; CDR3aa: CASSPRNTGELFF; CDR3nt: TGTGCCAGCTCACCCAGGAACACCGGGGAGCTGTTTTTT
d_gene: .; v_gene: TRBV6-4; j_gene: TRBJ2-2; abundance: .; CDR3aa: CASSDEGPGGELFF; CDR3nt: TGTGCCAGCAGTGATGAGGGTCCCGGCGGGGAGCTGTTTTTT
d_gene: .; v_gene: TRBV7-9; j_gene: TRBJ2-7; abundance: .; CDR3aa: CASSLTGYSYEQYF; CDR3nt: TGTGCCAGCAGCCTCACAGGTTACTCCTACGAGCAGTACTTC
d_gene: TRBD1; v_gene: TRBV5-1; j_gene: TRBJ1-3; abundance: .; CDR3aa: CASSLEFRGVSGNTIYF; CDR3nt: TGCGCCAGCAGCTTGGAGTTCAGGGGGGTCTCTGGAAACACCATATATTTT
d_gene: .; v_gene: TRBV27; j_gene: TRBJ1-2; abundance: .; CDR3aa: CASSFLQGRGYTF; CDR3nt: TGTGCCAGCAGTTTTCTACAGGGTCGTGGCTACACCTTC
d_gene: TRBD1; v_gene: TRBV25-1; j_gene: TRBJ1-1; abundance: .; CDR3aa: CASRTGTDPEAFF; CDR3nt: TGTGCCAGCAGAACCGGGACAGACCCTGAAGCTTTCTTT
d_gene: TRBD2; v_gene: TRBV6-5; j_gene: TRBJ2-1; abundance: .; CDR3aa: CASSWGGRNEQFF; CDR3nt: TGTGCCAGCAGTTGGGGGGGACGCAATGAGCAGTTCTTC
d_gene: .; v_gene: TRBV7-9; j_gene: TRBJ1-2; abundance: .; CDR3aa: CASSSEKYYGYTF; CDR3nt: TGTGCCAGCAGCTCAGAGAAGTACTATGGCTACACCTTC
d_gene: .; v_gene: TRBV28; j_gene: TRBJ1-1; abundance: .; CDR3aa: CASSRIGNTEAFF; CDR3nt: TGTGCCAGCAGCCGAATCGGGAACACTGAAGCTTTCTTT
d_gene: .; v_gene: TRBV20-1; j_gene: TRBJ2-5; abundance: once; CDR3aa: CSAAKETQYF; CDR3nt: TGCAGTGCCGCCAAAGAGACCCAGTACTTC
d_gene: .; v_gene: TRBV6-6; j_gene: TRBJ2-1; abundance: .; CDR3aa: CASSPDPVYNEQFF; CDR3nt: TGTGCCAGCAGTCCGGACCCAGTTTACAATGAGCAGTTCTTC
d_gene: .; v_gene: TRBV29-1; j_gene: TRBJ1-2; abundance: .; CDR3aa: CSVEGGTSSNYGYTF; CDR3nt: TGCAGCGTCGAGGGCGGGACATCTTCTAACTATGGCTACACCTTC
d_gene: TRBD1; v_gene: TRBV28; j_gene: TRBJ2-1; abundance: .; CDR3aa: CASSFAGTGVNEQFF; CDR3nt: TGTGCCAGCAGTTTTGCCGGGACAGGGGTGAATGAGCAGTTCTTC
d_gene: .; v_gene: TRBV29-1; j_gene: TRBJ2-3; abundance: once; CDR3aa: CSVVGASTDTQYF; CDR3nt: TGCAGCGTTGTAGGGGCGAGCACAGATACGCAGTATTTT
d_gene: TRBD2; v_gene: TRBV5-1; j_gene: TRBJ2-7; abundance: .; CDR3aa: CASSLGSGTVTYEQYF; CDR3nt: TGCGCCAGCAGCTTGGGGAGCGGGACGGTGACCTACGAGCAGTACTTC
d_gene: .; v_gene: TRBV27; j_gene: TRBJ1-2; abundance: .; CDR3aa: CASSTGSGYGYTF; CDR3nt: TGTGCCAGCTCTACAGGGTCAGGCTATGGCTACACCTTC
d_gene: .; v_gene: TRBV4-1; j_gene: TRBJ2-2; abundance: .; CDR3aa: CASSLLGGELFF; CDR3nt: TGCGCCAGCAGCCTCCTGGGCGGGGAGCTGTTTTTT
d_gene: .; v_gene: TRBV11-2; j_gene: TRBJ1-2; abundance: .; CDR3aa: CASSLGPGEGYTF; CDR3nt: TGTGCCAGCAGCTTAGGCCCAGGAGAAGGCTACACCTTC
d_gene: TRBD1; v_gene: TRBV6-1; j_gene: TRBJ1-1; abundance: .; CDR3aa: CASSTQGLPNTEAFF; CDR3nt: TGTGCCAGCAGTACACAGGGGCTCCCGAACACTGAAGCTTTCTTT
d_gene: .; v_gene: TRBV6-1; j_gene: TRBJ2-5; abundance: .; CDR3aa: CASSEGAGPGRGAETQYF; CDR3nt: TGTGCCAGCAGTGAAGGGGCGGGCCCGGGGAGAGGTGCAGAGACCCAGTACTTC